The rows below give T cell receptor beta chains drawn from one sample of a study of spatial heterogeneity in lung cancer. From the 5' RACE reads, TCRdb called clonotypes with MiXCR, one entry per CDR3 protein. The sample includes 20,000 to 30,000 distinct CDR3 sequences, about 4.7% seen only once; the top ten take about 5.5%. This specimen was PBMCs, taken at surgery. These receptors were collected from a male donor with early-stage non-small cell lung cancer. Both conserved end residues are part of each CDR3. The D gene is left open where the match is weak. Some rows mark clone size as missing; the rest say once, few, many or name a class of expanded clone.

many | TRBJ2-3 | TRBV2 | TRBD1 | TGTGCCAGTACATACCTTAACAGGGGGGGCACAGATACGCAGTATTTT | CASTYLNRGGTDTQYF
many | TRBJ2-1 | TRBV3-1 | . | TGTGCCAGCAGCAACCGGGACCGAAGTAATGAGCAGTTCTTC | CASSNRDRSNEQFF
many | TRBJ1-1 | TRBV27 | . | TGTGCCAGCAGTCCCCTAAGACTTCTCGCCTACACTGAAGCTTTCTTT | CASSPLRLLAYTEAFF
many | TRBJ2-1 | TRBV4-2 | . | TGTGCCAGCAGCCTAAAGGAAGGCAGCCCGTCGGGGGCGGATGAGCAGTTCTTC | CASSLKEGSPSGADEQFF
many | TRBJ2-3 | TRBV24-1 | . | TGTGCCACCTCAGAGGGGAGCACAGATACGCAGTATTTT | CATSEGSTDTQYF
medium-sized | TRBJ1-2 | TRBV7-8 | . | TGTGCCAGCAGCTTAACAACAGTCGACTATGGCTACACCTTC | CASSLTTVDYGYTF
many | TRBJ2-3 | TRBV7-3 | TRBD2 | TGTGCCAGCAGCTTTACTAGCGGGGGTGTCGGTACGCAGTATTTT | CASSFTSGGVGTQYF
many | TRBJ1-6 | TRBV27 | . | TGTGCCAGCAGTTTAATCCAGGGTGGGTCACCCCTCCACTTT | CASSLIQGGSPLHF
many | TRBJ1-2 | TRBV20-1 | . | TGCAGTGCTAGGATCGACAACTATGGCTACACCTTC | CSARIDNYGYTF
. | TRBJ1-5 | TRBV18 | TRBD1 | TGTGCCAGCTCACCCCGGACAGGTAGCAATCAGCCCCAGCATTTT | CASSPRTGSNQPQHF
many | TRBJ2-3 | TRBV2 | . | TGTGCCAGCAGTGGTGGTGTGTCCGGCACAGATACGCAGTATTTT | CASSGGVSGTDTQYF
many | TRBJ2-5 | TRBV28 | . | TGTGCCAGCAGTCCGGACAGCCGGCGGACCCAGTACTTC | CASSPDSRRTQYF
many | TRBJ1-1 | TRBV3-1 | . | TGTGCCAGCAGCCGGTGGGAGAACACTGAAGCTTTCTTT | CASSRWENTEAFF
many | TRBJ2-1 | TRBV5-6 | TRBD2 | TGTGCCAGCAGCTCAGGGCCTAGCGGGAGCCTCAATGAGCAGTTCTTC | CASSSGPSGSLNEQFF
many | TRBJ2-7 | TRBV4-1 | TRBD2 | TGCGCCAGCAGCCAAGATCTTTTTGGCGGGAGACGGTACGAGCAGTACTTC | CASSQDLFGGRRYEQYF
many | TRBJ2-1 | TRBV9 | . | TGTGCCAGCAGCGTAGGGGCGGGCTGGAGGGACAATGAGCAGTTCTTC | CASSVGAGWRDNEQFF
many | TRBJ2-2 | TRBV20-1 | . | TGCAGTGCTAGAGAGTCATCCGCCGGGGAGCTGTTTTTT | CSARESSAGELFF
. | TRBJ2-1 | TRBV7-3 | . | TGTGCCAGCAGCTTAGAGACTAGGGGTGAGCAGTTCTTC | CASSLETRGEQFF
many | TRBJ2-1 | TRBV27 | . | TGTGCCAGCCGACAGGGAGGGTCCTACAATGAGCAGTTCTTC | CASRQGGSYNEQFF
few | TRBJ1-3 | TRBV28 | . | TGTGCCAGCAGTTCCAGGGTTACCATATATTTT | CASSSRVTIYF
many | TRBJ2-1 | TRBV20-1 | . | TGCAGTGCTAGGAGGGTGGGGAGCTCCTACAATGAGCAGTTCTTC | CSARRVGSSYNEQFF
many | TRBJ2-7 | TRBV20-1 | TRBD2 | TGCAGTGCTAGAAAACTAGCGGCTAGCTCCTACGAGCAGTACTTC | CSARKLAASSYEQYF
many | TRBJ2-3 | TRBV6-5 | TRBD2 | TGTGCCAGCTCTGGAGGGTTAGCGGGAACAGATACGCAGTATTTT | CASSGGLAGTDTQYF
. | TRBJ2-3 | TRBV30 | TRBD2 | TGTGCCTCCCGGACCTCTGGCGGGGGTGCCCCAGCTACGCAGTATTTT | CASRTSGGGAPATQYF